A single T cell receptor beta chain is shown here with its context. The data were obtained in a study of blood T cell repertoires in COVID-19. Study-level information: Some COVID-19 samples were acute and others convalescent; all came from the United States, Italy and Spain. T cells, B-cell-depleted T cells, or PBMCs provided the cDNA or gDNA that served as material.

The germline V gene has CDR1 SEHNR and CDR2 FQNEAQ (reference sequence). The CDR3 contains 17 residues. V shed 5 bases and J 2 bases; nucleotides not matched to a gene: 11. Source study methods: Estimation of nucleated cell counts was performed using reference gene primer amplification. Sequenced by immunoSEQ multiplex PCR; TCRdb stores in-frame clones only, minus some. V, J and clone size derive from that table, while D and trimming were established from the DNA sequence. The table has a few hundred thousand clones, more than 80% seen once. The source material was peripheral blood. J is TRBJ2-1 and V is TRBV7-9, with 8 bases lining up with TRBD2. The clonotype originates from a man aged 30 to 39 who had recovered from COVID-19. CDR3 sequence (DNA): TGTGCCAGCAGCCCCTCGGGGCTAGCGGGTACCTACAATGAGCAGTTCTTC. It is translated as CASSPSGLAGTYNEQFF.